This is a list of T cell receptor beta chains from one sample in a study of Graves' ophthalmopathy and Graves' hyperthyroidism. Each CDR3 protein is one row after TCRdb ran MiXCR on the multiplex PCR reads. Among 450,000 to 600,000 distinct CDR3 sequences listed, roughly 39% were seen once. Sequencing was performed on peripheral blood or thyroid tissue (not recorded which). Receptors originate from an adult man with Graves' hyperthyroidism. Each CDR3 is given with its conserved first and last residue. A D gene is named only where the DNA matches it firmly. Clone size is not always given. Where it is, it says once, few, many or a class for expanded clones.

>TRBV9|TRBJ2-5|18|TRBD1|many
CASSVGARDRGHRETQYF
TGTGCCAGCAGCGTAGGGGCCAGGGACAGGGGGCATCGGGAGACCCAGTACTTC
>TRBV18|TRBJ2-5|13|NA|many
CASSPPSQETQYF
TGTGCCAGCTCACCCCCCTCCCAAGAGACCCAGTACTTC
>TRBV2|TRBJ1-5|18|TRBD1|NA
CASSARGGTGGFNQPQHF
TGTGCCAGCAGTGCTAGAGGTGGGACAGGGGGCTTCAATCAGCCCCAGCATTTT
>TRBV10-1|TRBJ1-3|15|NA|many
CASSESGTPGNTIYF
TGCGCCAGCAGTGAGTCGGGGACACCTGGAAACACCATATATTTT
>TRBV5-8|TRBJ2-7|17|TRBD2|NA
CASSQGLAGDLPYEQYF
TGTGCCAGCAGCCAGGGACTAGCGGGAGATCTTCCCTACGAGCAGTACTTC
>TRBV7-6|TRBJ2-2|18|TRBD2|many
CASSLATSGWRSTGELFF
TGTGCCAGCAGCTTAGCGACTAGCGGGTGGAGGAGCACCGGGGAGCTGTTTTTT
>TRBV20-1|TRBJ2-7|15|NA|many
CSAGFGTEGSYEQYF
TGCAGTGCTGGATTTGGGACCGAAGGGAGCTACGAGCAGTACTTC
>TRBV20-1|TRBJ1-2|14|NA|NA
CSASSYGSGYGYTF
TGCAGTGCCAGCAGTTACGGGTCGGGCTATGGCTACACCTTC
>TRBV7-9|TRBJ2-1|11|NA|NA
CASRGIIEQFF
TGTGCCAGCAGGGGCATAATAGAGCAGTTCTTC
>TRBV19|TRBJ1-4|17|TRBD1|NA
CASSIDPRTGDHEKLFF
TGTGCCAGTAGTATAGATCCGCGGACAGGGGACCATGAAAAACTGTTTTTT
>TRBV7-8|TRBJ2-7|15|NA|NA
CASSLGAAVPYEQYF
TGTGCCAGCAGCTTAGGCGCGGCAGTCCCCTACGAGCAGTACTTC
>TRBV20-1|TRBJ2-5|14|NA|NA
CSATRGVAQETRCF
TGCAGTGCCACCAGGGGGGTAGCGCAAGAGACCCGGTGCTTC
>TRBV5-1|TRBJ2-5|18|TRBD2|NA
CASSLTSGAISFGGTQYF
TGCGCCAGCAGCTTGACTAGCGGGGCAATTAGTTTTGGAGGGACCCAGTACTTC
>TRBV20-1|TRBJ1-2|13|TRBD1|NA
CSAGDRADYGYTF
TGCAGTGCTGGGGACAGGGCGGACTATGGCTACACCTTC